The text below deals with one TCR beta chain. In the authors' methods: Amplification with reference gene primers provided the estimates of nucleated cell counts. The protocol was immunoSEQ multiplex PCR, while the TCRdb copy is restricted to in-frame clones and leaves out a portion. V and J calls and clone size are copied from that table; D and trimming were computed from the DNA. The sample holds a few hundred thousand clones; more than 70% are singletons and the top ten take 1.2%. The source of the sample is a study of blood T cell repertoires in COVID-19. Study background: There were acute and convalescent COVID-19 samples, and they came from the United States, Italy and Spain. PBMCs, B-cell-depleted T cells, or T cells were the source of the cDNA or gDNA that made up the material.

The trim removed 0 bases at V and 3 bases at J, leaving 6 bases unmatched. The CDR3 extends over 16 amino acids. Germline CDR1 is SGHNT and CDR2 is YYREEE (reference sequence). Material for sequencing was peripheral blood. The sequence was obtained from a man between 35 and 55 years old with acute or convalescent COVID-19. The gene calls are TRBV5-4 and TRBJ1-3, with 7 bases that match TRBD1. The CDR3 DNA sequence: TGTGCCAGCAGCTTGGCTAAGGGGGCGGGTGGAAACACCATATATTTT. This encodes CASSLAKGAGGNTIYF.